This TCR beta chain was identified in a study of shared clonotypes between healthy human individuals. Trimming took 2 bases from V and 3 from J; bases not matched to a gene: 3. Germline V gene data show CDR1 as SGHTS and CDR2 as YDEGEE. The CDR3 has 14 amino acids. In the authors' workflow: ImmunoSEQ yielded junction-only sequences lacking quality scores, so filtering differed. The method was immunoSEQ multiplex PCR; TCRdb's version includes in-frame clones alone and lacks a portion of them. V, J and clone size were drawn from that table, and D and trimming were deduced from the DNA. The sample yields around 1.9 million clones, 85% to 95% seen once. Naive CD8 cells, CD45RO-negative and positively selected for CCR7, excluded terminally differentiated effector memory CD45RA+ cells.

The sequencing sample was made of naive CD8+ T cells from PBMCs. The chain employs TRBV5-8 and TRBJ2-3; TRBD1 matches at 7 bases. This receptor was identified in a man aged 18 to 30 in good health. Some clones in this sample may be carry-over from other donors' samples. CDR3 protein: CASSFGRGTDTQYF. The CDR3 DNA follows: TGTGCCAGCAGCTTCGGCAGGGGGACAGATACGCAGTATTTT.